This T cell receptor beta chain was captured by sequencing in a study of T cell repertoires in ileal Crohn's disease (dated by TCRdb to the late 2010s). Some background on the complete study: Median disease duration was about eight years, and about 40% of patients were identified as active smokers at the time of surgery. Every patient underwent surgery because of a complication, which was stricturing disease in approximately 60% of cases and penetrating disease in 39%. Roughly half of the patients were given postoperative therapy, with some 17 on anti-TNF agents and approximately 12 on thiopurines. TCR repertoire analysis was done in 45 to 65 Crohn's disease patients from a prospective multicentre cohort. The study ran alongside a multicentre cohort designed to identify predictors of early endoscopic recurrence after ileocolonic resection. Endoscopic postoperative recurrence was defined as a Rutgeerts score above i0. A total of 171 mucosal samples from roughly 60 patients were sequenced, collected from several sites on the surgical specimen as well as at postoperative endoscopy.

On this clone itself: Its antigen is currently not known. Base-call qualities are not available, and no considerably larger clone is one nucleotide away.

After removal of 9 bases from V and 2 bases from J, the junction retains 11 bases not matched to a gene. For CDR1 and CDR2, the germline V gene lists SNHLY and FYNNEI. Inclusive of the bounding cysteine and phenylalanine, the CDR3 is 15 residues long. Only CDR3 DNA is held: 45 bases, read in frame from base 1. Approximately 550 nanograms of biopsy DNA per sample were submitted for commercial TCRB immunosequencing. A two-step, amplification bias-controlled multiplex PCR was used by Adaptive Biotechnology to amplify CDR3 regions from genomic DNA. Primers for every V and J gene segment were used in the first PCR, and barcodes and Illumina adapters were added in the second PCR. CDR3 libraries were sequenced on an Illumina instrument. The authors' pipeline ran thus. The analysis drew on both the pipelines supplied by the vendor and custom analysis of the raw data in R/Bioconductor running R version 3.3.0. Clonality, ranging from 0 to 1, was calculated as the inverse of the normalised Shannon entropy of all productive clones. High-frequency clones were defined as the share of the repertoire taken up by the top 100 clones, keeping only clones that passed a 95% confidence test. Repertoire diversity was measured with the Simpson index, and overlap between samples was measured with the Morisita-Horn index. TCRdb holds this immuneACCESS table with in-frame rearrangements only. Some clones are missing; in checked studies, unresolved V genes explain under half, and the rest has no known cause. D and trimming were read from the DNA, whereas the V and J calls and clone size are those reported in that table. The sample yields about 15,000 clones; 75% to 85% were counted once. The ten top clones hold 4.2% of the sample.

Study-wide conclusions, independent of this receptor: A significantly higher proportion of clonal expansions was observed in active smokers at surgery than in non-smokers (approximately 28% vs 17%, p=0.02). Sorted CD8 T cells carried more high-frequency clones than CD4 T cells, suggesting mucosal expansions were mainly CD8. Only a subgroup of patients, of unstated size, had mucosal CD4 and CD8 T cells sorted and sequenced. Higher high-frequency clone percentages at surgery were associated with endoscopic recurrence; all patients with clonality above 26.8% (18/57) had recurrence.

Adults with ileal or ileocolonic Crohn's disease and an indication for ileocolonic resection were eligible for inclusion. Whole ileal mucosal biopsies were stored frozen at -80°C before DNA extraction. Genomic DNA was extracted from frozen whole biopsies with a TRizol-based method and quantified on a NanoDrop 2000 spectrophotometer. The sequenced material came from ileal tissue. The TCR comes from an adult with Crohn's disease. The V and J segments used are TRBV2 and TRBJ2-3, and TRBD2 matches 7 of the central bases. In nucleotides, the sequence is TGTGCCAGTCCGCCCCTCCTAGCGGACACAGATACGCAGTATTTT. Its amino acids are CASPPLLADTDTQYF. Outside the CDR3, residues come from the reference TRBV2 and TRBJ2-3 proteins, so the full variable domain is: EPEVTQTPSHQVTQMGQEVILRCVPISNHLYFYWYRQILGQKVEFLVSFYNNEISEKSEIFDDQFSVERPDGSNFTLKIRSTKLEDSAMYFCASPPLLADTDTQYFGPGTRLTVL.